Following are 4 T cell receptor beta chains from one sample sequenced in a study of blood T cell repertoires in COVID-19. The table came from immunoSEQ multiplex PCR; TCRdb's copy has only in-frame clones and leaves some out. The table records hundreds of thousands of clones, roughly 87% of them present only once. Material: peripheral blood. The receptors were sampled from a woman between 50 and 59 years old who had recovered from COVID-19.

V gene TRBV5-4 combines with J gene TRBJ2-3; 14 bases are shared with TRBD2. Germline V gene lookup returns CDR1 SGHNT and CDR2 YYREEE (reference sequence). With V trimmed by 2 bases and J by 4 bases, 3 bases remained unmatched. There are 16 residues in the CDR3. CDR3 protein: CASSFRLAGGPDTQYF. The CDR3 coding sequence is TGTGCCAGCAGCTTCCGACTAGCGGGAGGGCCAGATACGCAGTATTTT.

The chain links TRBV9 to TRBJ1-3, with D maybe TRBD1 (6 bases). CDR3 length equals 15 residues. Germline values: CDR1 SGDLS, CDR2 YYNGEE. V gave up 4 bases and J gave up 7 bases, with 18 bases separating them. CDR3 sequence: CASSPHRAVGNTIYF. Written as DNA, the CDR3 is TGTGCCAGCAGCCCACACAGGGCAGTTGGGAACACCATATATTTT.

V usage is TRBV30 and J usage is TRBJ1-1; D is undetermined. This CDR3 has 15 amino acids. Looked up from germline, CDR1 is GTSNPN and CDR2 is SVGIG (reference sequence). The ends were cut back, 1 base at V and 1 base at J, with 13 bases in the middle. The CDR3 nucleotides read TGTGCCTGGAGTGCGGCAGACTTTACGAACACTGAAGCTTTCTTT. It is translated as CAWSAADFTNTEAFF.

The chain is built from TRBV5-4 and TRBJ2-7, with TRBD2 matching over 9 bases. The V gene's germline CDR1 is SGHNT and CDR2 YYREEE (reference sequence). This CDR3 spans 14 amino acids. The junction had 2 bases not matched to a gene; V was cut back by 4 bases and J by 0 bases. The CDR3 sequence: CASSLAGTSYEQYF. In DNA, the CDR3 is TGTGCCAGCAGCCTAGCGGGGACCTCCTACGAGCAGTACTTC.